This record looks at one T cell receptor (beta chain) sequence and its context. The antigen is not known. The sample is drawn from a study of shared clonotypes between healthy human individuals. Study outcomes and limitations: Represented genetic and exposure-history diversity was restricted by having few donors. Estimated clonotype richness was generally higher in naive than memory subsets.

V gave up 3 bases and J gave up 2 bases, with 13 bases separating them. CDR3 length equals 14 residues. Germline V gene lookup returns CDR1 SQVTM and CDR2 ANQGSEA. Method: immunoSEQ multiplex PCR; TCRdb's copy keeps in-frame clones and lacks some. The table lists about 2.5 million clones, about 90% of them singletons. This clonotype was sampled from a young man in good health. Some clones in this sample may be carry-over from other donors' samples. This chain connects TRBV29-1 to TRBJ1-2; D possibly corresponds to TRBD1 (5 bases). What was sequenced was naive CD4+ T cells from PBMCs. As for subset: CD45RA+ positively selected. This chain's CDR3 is CSVEGVLENYGYTF. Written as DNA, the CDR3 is TGCAGCGTTGAGGGGGTGTTAGAGAACTATGGCTACACCTTC. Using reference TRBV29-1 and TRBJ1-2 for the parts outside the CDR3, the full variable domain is SAVISQKPSRDICQRGTSLTIQCQVDSQVTMMFWYRQQPGQSLTLIATANQGSEATYESGFVIDKFPISRPNLTFSTLTVSNMSPEDSSIYLCSVEGVLENYGYTFGSGTRLTVV.